A selection of T cell receptor beta chains follows, all from one sample in a study of post-analysis software for immune sequencing data. MiXCR, applied by TCRdb to the PCR reads, yields one record per CDR3 protein. The data contain some 450,000 distinct CDR3 sequences, approximately 46% of them singletons. The source material was blood. Source of these receptors: a girl aged 5 to 17 with multiple sclerosis. Both conserved end residues are part of each CDR3. The D gene is left open where the match is weak. Some rows mark clone size as missing; the rest say once, few, many or name a class of expanded clone.

j_call clone_size cdr3_length v_call d_call cdr3_nt cdr3_aa
TRBJ2-7 - 14 TRBV5-1 - TGCGCCAGCAGCTTGGATGCAGGGTGGGGCGAGCAGTACTTC CASSLDAGWGEQYF
TRBJ2-1 - 14 TRBV7-9 TRBD2 TGTACCAGCAGCGTCACGGTTAGCGGGGCCCAGCAGTTCTTC CTSSVTVSGAQQFF
TRBJ1-5 - 15 TRBV20-1 - TGCAGTGCTAGAGATGCCCCCCGAATAAATCAGCCCCAGCATTTT CSARDAPRINQPQHF
TRBJ2-1 - 12 TRBV20-1 - TGCAGTGCTCCCTTTAGTGGGTCTGAGCAGTTCTTC CSAPFSGSEQFF
TRBJ2-1 few 15 TRBV24-1 - TGTGCCACCAGTGCCCCCGGGGGCAGGAGCAATGAGCAGTTCTTC CATSAPGGRSNEQFF
TRBJ2-1 once 14 TRBV12-3/TRBV12-4 TRBD2 TGTGCCAGCAGTTTGCGGGCGGGAGGAGGGGAGCAGTTCTTC CASSLRAGGGEQFF
TRBJ2-1 - 14 TRBV28 - TGTGCCAGCAGTCCGCAGAGCTCCTACAATGAGCAGTTCTTC CASSPQSSYNEQFF
TRBJ1-1 - 13 TRBV20-1 TRBD1 TGCAGTGCCGAGGGACAGGGCGATCGAAAGGCTTTCTTT CSAEGQGDRKAFF
TRBJ1-1 few 13 TRBV7-3 - TGTGCCAGCAGCTTAAGGGAGAACACTGAAGCTTTCTTT CASSLRENTEAFF
TRBJ2-7 few 15 TRBV7-2 TRBD2 TGTGCCAGCAGCCTGCTGAGTAGCGGGAATAACGAGCAGTACTTC CASSLLSSGNNEQYF
TRBJ2-1 - 13 TRBV29-1 - TGCAGCGTTGATCCAGTTTCATACAATGAGCAGTTCTTC CSVDPVSYNEQFF
TRBJ2-7 few 13 TRBV20-1 - TGCAGTGCCGATGGTGGGAGTACCCACGAGCAGTACTTC CSADGGSTHEQYF
TRBJ2-7 few 14 TRBV6-1 - TGTGCCAGCAGTGTGGGGACCTCCGTCTACGAGCAGTACTTC CASSVGTSVYEQYF
TRBJ2-5 - 13 TRBV7-9 - TGTGCCAGCGACCCAGGGGCCTTGGAGACCCAGTACTTC CASDPGALETQYF
TRBJ2-1 - 15 TRBV30 TRBD2 TGTGCCTGGAGTGTCCGGGCGGGAGGGCCCGATGAGCAGTTCTTC CAWSVRAGGPDEQFF
TRBJ2-1 few 16 TRBV10-3 - TGTGCCATCAGTGAGTCAGGCGGGGCGACCTACAATGAGCAGTTCTTC CAISESGGATYNEQFF
TRBJ2-7 - 13 TRBV4-3 - TGCGCCAGCAGCCAAGATCGGAGATACGAGCAGTACTTC CASSQDRRYEQYF
TRBJ2-1 - 14 TRBV20-1 TRBD2 TGCAGTGCTAGAACGGCTAGCGGGAGTTATGAGCAGTTCTTC CSARTASGSYEQFF
TRBJ2-3 - 16 TRBV6-1 - TGTGCCAGCAGTGAAGCGAGGACTACCTTCGGAGATACGCAGTATTTT CASSEARTTFGDTQYF
TRBJ2-7 - 14 TRBV29-1 TRBD2 TGCAGCGTTGTTGGACTAGCGGGAGCCTACGAGCAGTACTTC CSVVGLAGAYEQYF
TRBJ2-1 - 12 TRBV29-1 - TGCAGCGTTGACCTGGGGGTCAATGAGCAGTTCTTC CSVDLGVNEQFF
TRBJ2-7 - 15 TRBV7-2 TRBD1 TGTGCCAGCAGCCAAAACCGGGACAGCTCCTACGAGCAGTACTTC CASSQNRDSSYEQYF
TRBJ2-1 - 14 TRBV29-1 TRBD1 TGCAGCGTTTCCTCGACAGGGAACTCCTACGAGCAGTTCTTC CSVSSTGNSYEQFF
TRBJ1-1 - 16 TRBV20-1 - TGCAGTGCCTCCGTTGGAGGGGGAGTTATGAACACTGAAGCTTTCTTT CSASVGGGVMNTEAFF
TRBJ2-7 many 13 TRBV12-3/TRBV12-4 - TGTGCCAGCAGTTTTTTCGGGCCCTACGAGCAGTACTTC CASSFFGPYEQYF
TRBJ2-1 - 15 TRBV20-1 TRBD1 TGCAGTGCTAGGACCCGGGACAGACCTTACAATGAGCAGTTCTTC CSARTRDRPYNEQFF
TRBJ2-7 once 13 TRBV12-3/TRBV12-4 TRBD1 TGTGCCAGCAGGCTAACAGGGGATGGCGAGCAGTACTTC CASRLTGDGEQYF
TRBJ2-7 many 15 TRBV28 TRBD1 TGTGCCAGCAGGCTGGGACAGGGGATATCCTACGAGCAGTACTTC CASRLGQGISYEQYF
TRBJ2-1 - 17 TRBV6-2/TRBV6-3 TRBD2 TGTGCCAGCAGTCGGCTAGCGGGAGTAGTAGAGTACAATGAGCAGTTCTTC CASSRLAGVVEYNEQFF
TRBJ2-2 once 16 TRBV29-1 - TGCAGCGTTCCTGGGGGGAGCTTCAGGAACACCGGGGAGCTGTTTTTT CSVPGGSFRNTGELFF
TRBJ1-2 few 15 TRBV5-1 - TGCGCCAGCAGCACCCTAGTAGGGGCTAACTATGGCTACACCTTC CASSTLVGANYGYTF